The rows below give T cell receptor beta chains drawn from one sample of a study of PD-1 blockade in classical Hodgkin lymphoma. Profiling relied on immunoSEQ multiplex PCR, and the TCRdb table lists in-frame clones only, not all of them. This sample carries approximately 41,000 clones, around three fifths of them seen once, and the ten largest clones take 3% to 3.5%. The sample here was peripheral blood mononuclear cells (PBMCs), taken before the fourth cycle of nivolumab. Receptors were obtained from a human donor with classical Hodgkin lymphoma. CDR3s include the opening cysteine and the closing phenylalanine or tryptophan. The order of the fields is CDR3 length, D gene, clone size, V gene, J gene, CDR3 protein, CDR3 DNA. The D gene is left open where the match is weak. Some rows have no size entry. The others give once, few or many, or a class for an expanded clone.

cdr3_length: 11; d_call: -; clone_size: -; v_call: TRBV5-8; j_call: TRBJ2-3; cdr3_aa: CASSLIDTQYF; cdr3_nt: TGTGCCAGCAGCTTGATAGATACGCAGTATTTT
cdr3_length: 11; d_call: -; clone_size: -; v_call: TRBV6-1; j_call: TRBJ1-1; cdr3_aa: CASLIPLEAFF; cdr3_nt: TGTGCCAGCTTGATACCTCTTGAAGCTTTCTTT
cdr3_length: 13; d_call: -; clone_size: once; v_call: TRBV27; j_call: TRBJ2-7; cdr3_aa: CASSLLPTSGQYF; cdr3_nt: TGTGCCAGCAGTTTACTACCCACCAGTGGGCAGTACTTC
cdr3_length: 15; d_call: TRBD1; clone_size: few; v_call: TRBV30; j_call: TRBJ1-2; cdr3_aa: CAWSVQTGDNYGYTF; cdr3_nt: TGTGCCTGGAGTGTACAGACAGGGGATAACTATGGCTACACCTTC
cdr3_length: 14; d_call: TRBD1; clone_size: few; v_call: TRBV19; j_call: TRBJ2-3; cdr3_aa: CASSPDRGYNTQYF; cdr3_nt: TGTGCCAGTAGTCCGGACAGGGGCTATAATACGCAGTATTTT
cdr3_length: 13; d_call: -; clone_size: -; v_call: TRBV7-3; j_call: TRBJ2-3; cdr3_aa: CASSLRGVGTQYF; cdr3_nt: TGTGCCAGCAGCTTAAGGGGTGTCGGCACGCAGTATTTT
cdr3_length: 15; d_call: -; clone_size: once; v_call: TRBV7-9; j_call: TRBJ2-7; cdr3_aa: CASATGRGSTYEQYF; cdr3_nt: TGTGCCAGCGCGACGGGGAGGGGGTCCACCTACGAGCAGTACTTC
cdr3_length: 16; d_call: -; clone_size: medium-sized; v_call: TRBV30; j_call: TRBJ1-6; cdr3_aa: CAWSIEASSYNSPLHF; cdr3_nt: TGTGCCTGGAGCATCGAGGCCAGCTCCTATAATTCACCCCTCCACTTT
cdr3_length: 15; d_call: -; clone_size: -; v_call: TRBV6-6; j_call: TRBJ1-1; cdr3_aa: CASSYSGLMNTEAFF; cdr3_nt: TGTGCCAGCAGTTACTCGGGTCTCATGAACACTGAAGCTTTCTTT
cdr3_length: 14; d_call: -; clone_size: -; v_call: TRBV11-3; j_call: TRBJ2-3; cdr3_aa: CASSLGRGPDTQYF; cdr3_nt: TGTGCCAGCAGCTTAGGTCGGGGGCCAGATACGCAGTATTTT
cdr3_length: 15; d_call: -; clone_size: -; v_call: TRBV4-3; j_call: TRBJ2-7; cdr3_aa: CASSRDPQSSYEQYF; cdr3_nt: TGCGCCAGCAGCCGAGACCCGCAGAGCTCCTACGAGCAGTACTTC
cdr3_length: 12; d_call: -; clone_size: -; v_call: TRBV30; j_call: TRBJ2-2; cdr3_aa: CAWSRGTGELFF; cdr3_nt: TGTGCCTGGAGTAGAGGGACCGGGGAGCTGTTTTTT